This T cell receptor (beta chain) was recovered during a study of OX40 agonist ivuxolimab in advanced cancers. Regarding the study in general: Ivuxolimab was a fully human IgG2 agonistic monoclonal antibody targeting the costimulatory receptor OX40 (CD134). The point of sequencing TCRbeta in the periphery was to test whether ivuxolimab changed TCR sequence diversity and drove clonal T-cell expansion. Intravenous ivuxolimab was administered to patients every 2 weeks at six dose levels: 0.01, 0.1, 0.3, 1.5, 3 and 10 mg/kg. The dose-escalation cohort was approximately 83% male with a mean age of about 60 years, ranging from roughly 23 to 90. Of the roughly 51 patients in dose escalation, around 19 had hepatocellular carcinoma, roughly 15 had melanoma, 9 had renal cell carcinoma and 9 had head and neck cancer. The paper covers the monotherapy dose-escalation part of the phase I ivuxolimab trial, which included N = 52 patients. Partial responses occurred in three dose-escalation patients, of whom one had hepatocellular carcinoma and two had cutaneous melanoma. Prior anti-PD-1, anti-PD-L1 or anti-CTLA-4 therapy was permitted, and approximately 40% of dose-escalation patients had received checkpoint inhibitors. Broad study findings and their caveats: Antigen specificity was not determined for the clonally expanded peripheral T cells. After ivuxolimab, more expanded clones were found on average in CD8+ T cells than in CD4+ T cells. At doses of 0.1 to 3.0 mg/kg, clonal expansion of both CD4+ and CD8+ T cells in blood was seen between baseline and week 6. In the 0.1-3.0 mg/kg groups, partial responders had among the lowest normalized peripheral clonal expansion, particularly in CD8+ T cells. Low levels of normalized T-cell clonal expansion were also seen in some nonresponding patients.

For sequencing of the TCRbeta CDR3 region, genomic DNA was extracted from the sorted cells. TCRbeta CDR3 regions were sequenced using the immunoSEQ Assay. TCRdb holds this immuneACCESS table with in-frame rearrangements only. Some clones are missing; in checked studies, unresolved V genes explain under half, and the rest has no known cause. The sample includes 55,000 or so clones, with less than 90% observed a single time. The ten largest make up 5.5% to 7% of the sample. As concerns this clone: It lacks a known antigen. Within one base of it there is no much larger clone, and no base qualities were kept.

V and J are truncated by 5 bases and 5 bases respectively, leaving an intervening sequence of 13 bases. From cysteine to phenylalanine, the CDR3 is 14 amino acids long. The read is trimmed to its CDR3 DNA, 42 bases read in frame from base 1. Via the germline V gene, CDR1 is MDHEN and CDR2 SYDVKM. The trial excluded patients who had a history of autoimmune disease or who were on systemic immunosuppression. Peripheral blood for TCR sequencing was drawn from every dose cohort at baseline, at cycle 4 day 1 and at cycle 7 day 1. Samples were obtained from an open-label, multicenter, first-in-human phase I dose-escalation trial of ivuxolimab. Adults with locally advanced or metastatic melanoma, renal cell carcinoma, hepatocellular carcinoma or head and neck squamous cell carcinoma were enrolled in the trial. Before TCR sequencing, CD4+ and CD8+ T cells were separately sorted from peripheral blood.

The specimen was CD4+ or CD8+ T cells sorted from blood, collected in a trial of the OX40 agonist ivuxolimab. This receptor was taken from an adult with an advanced solid tumor such as melanoma, head and neck, liver or kidney cancer. The chain is made from TRBV28 and TRBJ2-1, with no confidently assigned D gene. The CDR3 protein: CASSPTGYNNEQFF. The nucleotide sequence reads TGTGCCAGCAGTCCCACCGGATACAACAATGAGCAGTTCTTC.